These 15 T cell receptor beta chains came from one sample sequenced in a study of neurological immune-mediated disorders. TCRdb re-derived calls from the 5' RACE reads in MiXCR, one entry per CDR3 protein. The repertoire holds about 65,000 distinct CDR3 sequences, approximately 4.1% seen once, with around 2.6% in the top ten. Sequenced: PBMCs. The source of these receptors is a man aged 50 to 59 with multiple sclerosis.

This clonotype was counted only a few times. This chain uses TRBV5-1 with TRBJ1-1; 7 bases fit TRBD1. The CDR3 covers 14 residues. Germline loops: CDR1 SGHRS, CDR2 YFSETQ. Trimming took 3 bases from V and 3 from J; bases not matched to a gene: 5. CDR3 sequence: CASSSGQWDTEAFF. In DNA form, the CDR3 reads TGCGCCAGCAGCTCGGGACAGTGGGACACTGAAGCTTTCTTT.

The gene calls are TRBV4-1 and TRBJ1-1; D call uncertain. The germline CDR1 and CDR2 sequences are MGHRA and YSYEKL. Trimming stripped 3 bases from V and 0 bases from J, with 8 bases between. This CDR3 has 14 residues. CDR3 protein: CASSQLQVNTEAFF. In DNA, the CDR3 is TGCGCCAGCAGCCAGTTACAAGTGAACACTGAAGCTTTCTTT.

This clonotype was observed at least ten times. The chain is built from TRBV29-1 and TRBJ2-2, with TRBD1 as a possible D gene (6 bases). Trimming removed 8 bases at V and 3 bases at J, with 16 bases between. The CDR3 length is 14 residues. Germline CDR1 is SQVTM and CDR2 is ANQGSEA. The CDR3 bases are TGCAGCCCTTGGTGGGACACCTACACCGGGGAGCTGTTTTTT. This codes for CSPWWDTYTGELFF.

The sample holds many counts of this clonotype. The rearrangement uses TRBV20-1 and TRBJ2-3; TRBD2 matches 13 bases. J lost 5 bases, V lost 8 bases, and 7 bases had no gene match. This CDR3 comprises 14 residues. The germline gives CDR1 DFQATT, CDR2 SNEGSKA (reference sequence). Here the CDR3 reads CSTPLAGGIDTQYF. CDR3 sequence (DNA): TGCAGTACCCCACTAGCGGGGGGGATAGATACGCAGTATTTT.

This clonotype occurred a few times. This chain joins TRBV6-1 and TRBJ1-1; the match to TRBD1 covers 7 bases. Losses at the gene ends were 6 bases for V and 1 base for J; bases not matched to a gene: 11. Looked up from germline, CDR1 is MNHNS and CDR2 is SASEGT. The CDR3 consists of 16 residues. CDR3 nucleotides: TGTGCCAGCAGCCAACTAAGACAGGGTCGGAACACTGAAGCTTTCTTT. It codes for CASSQLRQGRNTEAFF.

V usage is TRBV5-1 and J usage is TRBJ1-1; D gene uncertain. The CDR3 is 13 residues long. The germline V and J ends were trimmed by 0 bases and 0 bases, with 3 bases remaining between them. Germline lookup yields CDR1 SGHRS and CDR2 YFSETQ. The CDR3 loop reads CASSLVVNTEAFF. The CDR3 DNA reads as TGCGCCAGCAGCTTGGTGGTGAACACTGAAGCTTTCTTT.

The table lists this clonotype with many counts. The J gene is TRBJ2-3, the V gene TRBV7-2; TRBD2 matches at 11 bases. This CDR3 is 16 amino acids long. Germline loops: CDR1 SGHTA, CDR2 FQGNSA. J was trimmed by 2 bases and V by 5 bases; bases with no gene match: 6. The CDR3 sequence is CASSITSGGLTDTQYF. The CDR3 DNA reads TGTGCCAGCAGCATAACTAGCGGGGGACTCACAGATACGCAGTATTTT.

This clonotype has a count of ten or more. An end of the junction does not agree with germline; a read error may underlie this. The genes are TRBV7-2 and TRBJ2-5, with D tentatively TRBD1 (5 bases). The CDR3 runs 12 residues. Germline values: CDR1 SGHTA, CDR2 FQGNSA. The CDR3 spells CVSSLDRETQYF. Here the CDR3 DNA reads TGTGTCAGCAGCCTCGACAGAGAGACCCAGTACTTC.

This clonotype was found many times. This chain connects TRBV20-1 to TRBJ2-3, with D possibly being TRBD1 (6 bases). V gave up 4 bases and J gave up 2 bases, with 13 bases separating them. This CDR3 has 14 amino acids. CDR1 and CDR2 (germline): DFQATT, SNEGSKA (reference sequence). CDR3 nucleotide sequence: TGCAGTGCTATCCACAGGGTCGCCACAGATACGCAGTATTTT. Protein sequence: CSAIHRVATDTQYF.

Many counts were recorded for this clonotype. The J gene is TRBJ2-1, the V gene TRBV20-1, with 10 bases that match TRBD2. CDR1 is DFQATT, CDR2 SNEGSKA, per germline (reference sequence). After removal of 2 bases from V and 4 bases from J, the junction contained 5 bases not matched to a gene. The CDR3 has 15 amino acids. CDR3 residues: CSARRAGGQYNEQFF. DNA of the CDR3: TGCAGTGCTAGACGAGCGGGGGGGCAGTACAATGAGCAGTTCTTC.

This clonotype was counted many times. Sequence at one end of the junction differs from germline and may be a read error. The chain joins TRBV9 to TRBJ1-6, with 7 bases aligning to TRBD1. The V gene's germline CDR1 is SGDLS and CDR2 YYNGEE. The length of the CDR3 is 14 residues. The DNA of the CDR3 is TGTGCCAGCAGACCCACAGGGGTCGGTGCACCCCTCAACTTT. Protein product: CASRPTGVGAPLNF. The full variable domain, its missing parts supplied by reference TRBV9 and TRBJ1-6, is DSGVTQTPKHLITATGQRVTLRCSPRSGDLSVYWYQQSLDQGLQFLIQYYNGEERAKGNILERFSAQQFPDLHSELNLSSLELGDSALYFCASRPTGVGAPLNFGNGTRLTVT.

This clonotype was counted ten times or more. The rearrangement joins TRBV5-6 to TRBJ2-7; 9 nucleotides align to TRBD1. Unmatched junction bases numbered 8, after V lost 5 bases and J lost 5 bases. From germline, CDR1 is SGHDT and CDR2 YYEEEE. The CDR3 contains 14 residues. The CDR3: CASRTPGTGNEQYF. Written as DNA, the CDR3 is TGTGCCAGCAGGACCCCCGGGACAGGGAACGAGCAGTACTTC.

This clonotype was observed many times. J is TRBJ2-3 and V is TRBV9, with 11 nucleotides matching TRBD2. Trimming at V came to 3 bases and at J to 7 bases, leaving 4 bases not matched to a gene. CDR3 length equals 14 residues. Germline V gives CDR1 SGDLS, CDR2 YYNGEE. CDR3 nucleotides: TGTGCCAGCAGCGATAGCGGGGGGGAATATACGCAGTATTTT. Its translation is CASSDSGGEYTQYF.

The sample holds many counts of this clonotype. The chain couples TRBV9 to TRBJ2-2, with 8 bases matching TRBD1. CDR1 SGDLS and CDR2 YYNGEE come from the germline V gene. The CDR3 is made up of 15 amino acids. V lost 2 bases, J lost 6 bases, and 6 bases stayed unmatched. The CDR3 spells CASSVYRGAAGELFF. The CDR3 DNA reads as TGTGCCAGCAGCGTCTACAGGGGGGCCGCCGGGGAGCTGTTTTTT.

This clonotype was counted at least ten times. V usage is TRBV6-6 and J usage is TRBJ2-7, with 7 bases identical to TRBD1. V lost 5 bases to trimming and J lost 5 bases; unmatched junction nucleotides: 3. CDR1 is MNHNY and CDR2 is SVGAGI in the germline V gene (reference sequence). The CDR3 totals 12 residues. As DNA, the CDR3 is TGTGCCAGCAGTACCCAGGGGGACGAGCAGTACTTC. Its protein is CASSTQGDEQYF.